Following are 5 T cell receptor beta chains from one sample sequenced in a study of glioma-infiltrating T cells. The iRepertoire nested amplicon-rescue multiplex PCR amplified TCR alpha and beta CDR3s from RNA. TCRdb independently ran MiXCR on the multiplex PCR reads; one entry per CDR3 protein. The repertoire consists of about 140,000 distinct CDR3 sequences, with more than 35% occurring once and the leading ten covering around 18%. The sequenced sample was glioma tissue, nonneoplastic brain tissue, or PBMCs (not recorded which). These receptors were taken from a human donor with low-grade glioma or glioblastoma, undergoing nonglioma brain surgery, or in good health (not recorded which).

This clonotype was found many times. The chain employs TRBV6-1 and TRBJ2-5; 8 bases are shared with TRBD2. After removal of 6 bases from V and 5 bases from J, the junction contained 11 bases not matched to a gene. The CDR3 has 15 amino acids. Germline CDR1 MNHNS, CDR2 SASEGT. The CDR3 nucleotides are TGTGCCAGCAGCTCTACCGGGGGGGCCCCTGAGACCCAGTACTTC. It yields the protein CASSSTGGAPETQYF.

The J gene is TRBJ2-3, the V gene TRBV5-1; possibly TRBD2 for D (7 bases). Trimming left V 4 bases short and J 10 bases short, with 22 bases between. CDR3 length: 15 residues. Germline V CDR1 and CDR2: SGHRS, YFSETQ. CDR3 DNA sequence: TGCGCCAGCAGCGGTTCGGGGGGCGCAATTGAAGCGCAGTATTTT. Translating it yields CASSGSGGAIEAQYF.

This clonotype was counted at least ten times. This rearrangement joins TRBV6-1 to TRBJ2-1; 7 positions match TRBD1. V was clipped by 7 bases and J by 0 bases; unmatched bases: 6. The CDR3 loop spans 15 amino acids. CDR1 is MNHNS, CDR2 SASEGT, per germline. This chain's CDR3 is CASNRQGSSYNEQFF. The CDR3 DNA is TGTGCCAGCAACCGACAGGGTAGCTCCTACAATGAGCAGTTCTTC.

The J gene is TRBJ1-4, the V gene TRBV20-1, with a tentative D call TRBD1 (5 bases). The CDR3 extends over 13 amino acids. V was trimmed by 6 bases and J by 7 bases, leaving 15 bases between them. Germline V CDR1 and CDR2: DFQATT, SNEGSKA (reference sequence). CDR3 bases: TGCAGTGCCGACACAGACGGGGGTGAAAAACTGTTTTTT. It translates to CSADTDGGEKLFF.

This clonotype was seen just once. The V call is TRBV24-1, the J call TRBJ2-7; D is uncertain. Germline loops: CDR1 KGHDR, CDR2 SFDVKD. The CDR3 has 14 amino acids. V was cut by 4 bases and J by 7 bases, with 16 bases left in between. The CDR3 here is CATSDPGRTREQYF. DNA of the CDR3: TGTGCCACCAGTGACCCCGGACGGACCAGGGAGCAGTACTTC.